This T cell receptor beta chain was captured by sequencing in a study of CD8 T cells in Susac syndrome. Study-level findings and limits: In TEMRA cells and active patients, CD8+ clonal expansion in Susac reached its peak. As the study acknowledged, the number of individuals who were part of its TCR sequencing and HLA analysis was relatively small.

Negative isolation was applied to CD8+ and CD4+ T cells, and FACS enrichment was applied to TEMRA cells. The germline CDR1 and CDR2 sequences are SGHVS and FQNEAQ. The germline V and J ends were trimmed by 0 bases and 7 bases, with 4 bases remaining between them. The length of the CDR3 is 11 residues. Random hexamers were used to reverse transcribe an amount of about 0.5 to 1 ug RNA. One entry per CDR3 protein results from TCRdb running MiXCR on the immunoSEQ multiplex PCR reads. The table shows tens of thousands of distinct CDR3 sequences, with roughly 92% occurring only once. With regard to this clonotype: Its antigen is unknown.

Material: CD8+ T cells from PBMCs. The chain links TRBV7-8 to TRBJ2-7; D is unclear. The clonotype originates from a human donor with Susac syndrome. CDR3 sequence (DNA): TGTGCCAGCAGCTTAGCCCAAGAGCAGTACTTC. Its translation is CASSLAQEQYF.